Shown below are 5 T cell receptor beta chains from a single sample sequenced in a study of blood T cell repertoires in COVID-19. Sequenced by immunoSEQ multiplex PCR; TCRdb stores in-frame clones only, minus some. The sample shows more than 45,000 clones, about nine tenths of them seen only once. The sequenced sample was peripheral blood. The origin of the receptors is a human donor in a cohort sampled during active COVID-19.

The chain combines TRBV9 with TRBJ2-1, with D possibly matching TRBD1 (6 bases). Deletions cut 0 bases from V and 9 bases from J, with 19 bases between. Germline V gives CDR1 SGDLS, CDR2 YYNGEE. The CDR3 is 16 amino acids. CDR3 DNA: TGTGCCAGCAGCGTAGGGAAACAGGGAAATAATTTTGAGCAGTTCTTC. Translating it yields CASSVGKQGNNFEQFF.

The chain is built from TRBV3-1 (or the pseudogene TRBV3-2) and TRBJ2-2; no clear D. The CDR3 has 12 residues. Germline V lookup: CDR1 LGHDT, CDR2 YNNKEL (reference sequence). The V and J ends lost 8 bases and 4 bases respectively, with 8 bases between them. The CDR3 protein is CASSRVTGELFF. CDR3 coding DNA: TGTGCCAGCTCCCGGGTCACCGGGGAGCTGTTTTTT.

The gene calls are TRBV7-3 and TRBJ2-2; D possibly corresponds to TRBD1 (6 bases). Germline CDR1 SGHTA, CDR2 FQGTGA. Trimming left V 4 bases short and J 0 bases short, with 12 bases between. CDR3 length equals 16 residues. CDR3 DNA: TGTGCCAGCAGCTCGACCGGGACAACGAACACCGGGGAGCTGTTTTTT. This encodes CASSSTGTTNTGELFF.

V gene TRBV7-6 combines with J gene TRBJ2-1; 11 bases are shared with TRBD2. The CDR3 is 16 amino acids. After removal of 5 bases from V and 5 bases from J, the junction contained 8 bases not matched to a gene. Looked up from germline, CDR1 is SGHVS and CDR2 is FNYEAQ. In DNA, the CDR3 is TGTGCCAGCAGCGCCAGACTAGCGGGGAGAGACAATGAGCAGTTCTTC. Its protein product is CASSARLAGRDNEQFF.

The gene calls are TRBV5-1 and TRBJ2-5; TRBD2 is a possible D gene (5 bases). The germline CDR1 and CDR2 sequences are SGHRS and YFSETQ. Trimming left V 0 bases short and J 4 bases short, with 10 bases between. The length of the CDR3 is 14 residues. This CDR3 is CASSLETMRETQYF. The CDR3 coding sequence is TGCGCCAGCAGCTTGGAGACTATGCGAGAGACCCAGTACTTC.